This T cell receptor beta chain comes out of a study of radiotherapy plus CTLA-4 blockade in lung cancer. The wider study: Patients showed objective responses in roughly 18% of cases and disease control in roughly 31%. Notes on the study in general: Once radiotherapy plus ipilimumab had been given, TCR clones derived from tumor expanded in blood. The authors reported that early blood T cell clone dynamics, with interferon-beta, best predicted response.

This clone was observed a handful of times. Its antigen is still unknown. The table came from immunoSEQ multiplex PCR; TCRdb's copy has only in-frame clones and leaves some out. This table has tens of thousands of clones, roughly four fifths appearing once. CDR3 size: 15 residues. Germline V gene sequence: CDR1 SNHLY, CDR2 FYNNEI. Trimming pared 7 bases from V and 0 bases from J, leaving 15 bases between. CTLA-4 blockade with ipilimumab, together with focal radiation, was given to patients with chemo-refractory metastatic non-small-cell lung cancer. This sequence joins TRBV2 and TRBJ1-1, with D possibly matching TRBD1 (5 bases). Sequenced here: peripheral blood, sampled from a patient treated with radiotherapy plus ipilimumab. This receptor was obtained from a human donor with non-small cell lung cancer who had stable disease on radiotherapy plus ipilimumab. The CDR3 nucleotides are TGTGCCAGCAAGGCAGGGCGGCCAATGAACACTGAAGCTTTCTTT. Translated, it gives CASKAGRPMNTEAFF.